Below are 15 T cell receptor beta chains sequenced from a single sample in a study of radiotherapy plus CTLA-4 blockade in lung cancer. Method: immunoSEQ multiplex PCR; TCRdb's copy keeps in-frame clones and lacks some. The table includes about 40,000 clones, about four fifths detected once. Sequenced material: peripheral blood, taken from a patient treated with radiotherapy plus ipilimumab. These TCRs come from a human donor with non-small cell lung cancer that progressed on radiotherapy plus ipilimumab.

The genes are TRBV6-1 and TRBJ2-3; 7 nucleotides match TRBD1. J was trimmed by 6 bases and V by 1 base; bases with no gene match: 4. Germline V gene data show CDR1 as MNHNS and CDR2 as SASEGT. The CDR3 is 14 residues long. The CDR3 bases are TGTGCCAGCAGTGAAGGACAGGGCCCCGATACGCAGTATTTT. It translates to CASSEGQGPDTQYF.

This chain connects TRBV12-2 to TRBJ1-2. TRBV12-2 is a pseudogene segment. This CDR3 region has 18 residues. CDR3 loop: CASASGSWVETEVYGYTF. CDR3 nucleotides: TGTGCAAGCGCTTCCGGATCTTGGGTCGAAACGGAGGTATATGGCTACACCTTC.

This chain uses TRBV27 with TRBJ1-2, with TRBD1 as a possible D gene (6 bases). The V and J ends lost 8 bases and 3 bases respectively, with 10 bases between them. Germline loops: CDR1 MNHEY, CDR2 SMNVEV (reference sequence). This CDR3 has 12 amino acids. CDR3 sequence (DNA): TGTGCCAGCGCAACAGGGCACTATGGCTACACCTTC. Its protein is CASATGHYGYTF.

The genes are TRBV6-1 and TRBJ1-4, with D possibly TRBD1 on 6 matching bases. Looked up from germline, CDR1 is MNHNS and CDR2 is SASEGT. V lost 3 bases, J lost 7 bases, and 12 bases lay in between. The CDR3 length is 14 residues. Written as DNA, the CDR3 is TGTGCCAGCAGTGACTACAGGGATACTGAAAAACTGTTTTTT. It is translated as CASSDYRDTEKLFF.

The V call is TRBV7-2, the J call TRBJ1-2; TRBD1 might be the D (6 bases). Germline V gene data show CDR1 as SGHTA and CDR2 as FQGNSA. CDR3 length: 14 residues. V lost 1 base and J lost 7, with 13 bases in between. Here the CDR3 DNA reads TGTGCCAGCAGCTTAGATTCAGGGGCCTCTGGCTACACCTTC. Amino acids: CASSLDSGASGYTF.

This chain joins TRBV2 and TRBJ1-6, with 10 bases identical to TRBD1. This CDR3 comprises 16 residues. J gave up 10 bases and V 5 bases, and 11 bases lay outside the gene matches. Germline CDR1 and CDR2: SNHLY and FYNNEI. The CDR3 here is CASSLTGQGIYSPLHF. The CDR3 coding sequence is TGTGCCAGCAGTTTAACGGGACAGGGGATTTACTCACCCCTCCACTTT.

J is TRBJ2-1 and V is TRBV6-1; D is undetermined. V was pared by 6 bases and J by 10 bases, with 7 bases between. In germline, CDR1 is MNHNS, CDR2 SASEGT. CDR3 size: 10 residues. The CDR3 here is CASREYEQFF. DNA for the CDR3: TGTGCCAGCAGGGAGTACGAGCAGTTCTTC.

This clone was detected only once. J is TRBJ2-5 and V is TRBV10-3; a possible D gene is TRBD2 (7 bases). Per germline, CDR1 ENHRY and CDR2 SYGVKD. V was pared by 10 bases and J by 0 bases, with 18 bases between. The CDR3 loop spans 15 amino acids. CDR3 sequence reads: CATYAGASNQETQYF. The CDR3, as DNA: TGTGCCACTTACGCGGGGGCGAGCAACCAAGAGACCCAGTACTTC.

V usage is TRBV29-1 and J usage is TRBJ2-3; 10 bases align to TRBD2. V lost 4 bases, J lost 1 base, and 5 bases stayed unmatched. Germline assignment: CDR1 SQVTM and CDR2 ANQGSEA. The CDR3 consists of 15 residues. The CDR3 sequence is CSVGLSGGGTDTQYF. CDR3 coding DNA: TGCAGCGTTGGATTGAGCGGGGGGGGCACAGATACGCAGTATTTT.

This clone was detected a few times. V and J are TRBV6-6 and TRBJ1-5; 10 bases match TRBD1. The CDR3 consists of 16 residues. V was clipped by 5 bases and J by 4 bases; unmatched bases: 8. The V gene's germline CDR1 is MNHNY and CDR2 SVGAGI (reference sequence). In DNA, the CDR3 is TGTGCCAGCAGTAACCGGGACAGGGGTCATAATCAGCCCCAGCATTTT. Protein: CASSNRDRGHNQPQHF.

The J gene is TRBJ2-3, the V gene TRBV7-3; 9 positions agree with TRBD2. The CDR3 consists of 15 residues. J lost 3 bases, V lost 4 bases, and 5 bases had no gene match. Germline CDR1 reads SGHTA; CDR2 reads FQGTGA. The CDR3 DNA follows: TGTGCCAGCAGCTACGGGGCGGGGGGGACAGATACGCAGTATTTT. It codes for CASSYGAGGTDTQYF.

The rearrangement joins TRBV2 to TRBJ1-5; TRBD1 might be the D (5 bases). The CDR3 spans 15 residues. Germline V gene lookup returns CDR1 SNHLY and CDR2 FYNNEI. Deletions cut 4 bases from V and 6 bases from J, with 16 bases between. The CDR3 spells CASSGPRTGGQPQHF. The CDR3 DNA is TGTGCCAGCAGTGGCCCCCGGACGGGGGGTCAGCCCCAGCATTTT. The full variable domain, with the rest looked up from reference TRBV2 and TRBJ1-5, is EPEVTQTPSHQVTQMGQEVILRCVPISNHLYFYWYRQILGQKVEFLVSFYNNEISEKSEIFDDQFSVERPDGSNFTLKIRSTKLEDSAMYFCASSGPRTGGQPQHFGDGTRLSIL.

CDR3 in amino acids: CASRDSNSPLHF. CDR3 sequence (DNA): TGTGCCAGCAGGGACAGTAATTCACCCCTCCACTTT. The rearrangement uses TRBV6-5 and TRBJ1-6; a possible D gene is TRBD1 (6 bases). The CDR3 is 12 amino acids. The germline gives CDR1 MNHEY, CDR2 SVGAGI. Between the trimmed V and J ends, which lost 6 bases and 6 bases, there was a span of 6 bases.

DNA for the CDR3: TGTGCCACCGGCCGAGGCAGTGTAAGCAATCAGCCCCAGCATTTT. Encoded protein: CATGRGSVSNQPQHF. This chain joins TRBV15 and TRBJ1-5; D gene ambiguous. The CDR3 contains 15 residues. Per the germline V gene, CDR1 is LNHNV and CDR2 is YYDKDF (reference sequence). Trimming cost V 8 bases and J 1 base, with 15 bases left between them.

The rearrangement joins TRBV13 to TRBJ2-3; TRBD2 agrees at 10 bases. There are 17 residues in the CDR3. With 2 bases clipped from V and 2 bases from J, the junction kept 7 bases outside the gene matches. Germline V gives CDR1 PRHDT, CDR2 FYEKMQ (reference sequence). The CDR3 nucleotides are TGTGCCAGCAGCTTATCTAGCGGGGGCCCTAACACAGATACGCAGTATTTT. This sequence encodes CASSLSSGGPNTDTQYF.